What follows are 24 T cell receptor beta chains derived from one specimen sequenced in a study of early T cells in non-severe SARS-CoV-2 infection. A single record per CDR3 protein comes from TCRdb applying MiXCR to the 5' RACE reads. The sample carries around 64,000 distinct CDR3 sequences, about 10% recorded once. The sample consisted of whole blood, taken at baseline. The receptors originated from an adult who was a healthcare worker with PCR-confirmed SARS-CoV-2 infection or an uninfected control (not recorded which).

The chain couples TRBV7-2 to TRBJ2-3; TRBD2 matches at 7 bases. From germline, CDR1 is SGHTA and CDR2 FQGNSA. The CDR3 is 15 residues long. The ends lost 1 base at V and 4 bases at J; junction bases unmatched: 5. DNA of the CDR3: TGTGCCAGCAGCTTAGTGAGCGGGGTCCCAGATACGCAGTATTTT. Translated, it gives CASSLVSGVPDTQYF.

This clonotype turned up a few times. The V call is TRBV20-1, the J call TRBJ2-1; D not certain. The CDR3 consists of 10 residues. Per germline, CDR1 DFQATT and CDR2 SNEGSKA (reference sequence). V dropped 7 bases and J dropped 10 bases, with 11 bases sitting between them. This CDR3 is CSGVSWEQFF. CDR3 sequence (DNA): TGCAGTGGTGTATCGTGGGAGCAGTTCTTC.

The gene calls are TRBV4-1 and TRBJ2-7, with D possibly being TRBD2 (7 bases). CDR3 length: 18 amino acids. The germline gives CDR1 MGHRA, CDR2 YSYEKL. V was pared by 0 bases and J by 3 bases, with 21 bases between. The CDR3, as DNA: TGCGCCAGCAGCCAAGAGGGTAGGGGGGGCCGAAGTCTCTACGAGCAGTACTTC. Protein: CASSQEGRGGRSLYEQYF.

The chain uses TRBV20-1 and TRBJ2-5; D is unresolved. The V and J ends lost 0 bases and 5 bases respectively, with 10 bases between them. Germline assignment: CDR1 DFQATT and CDR2 SNEGSKA (reference sequence). The CDR3 length is 13 residues. The CDR3 DNA follows: TGCAGTGCTAGAGATCTCCCCGGCGAGACCCAGTACTTC. Translation: CSARDLPGETQYF.

The chain carries TRBV21-1 and TRBJ2-3; no DNA check was done on the table's D call, TRBD1. TRBV21-1 constitutes a pseudogene. This CDR3 spans 20 amino acids. CDR3 region: CASSKEVNGGLAVLSDTQYF. Written as DNA, the CDR3 is TGTGCCAGCAGCAAAGAAGTTAACGGGGGGCTCGCGGTTTTATCAGATACGCAGTATTTT.

The genes are TRBV5-1 and TRBJ2-1; D could derive from TRBD1 or TRBD2 (6 bases each). The CDR3 contains 16 residues. From germline, CDR1 is SGHRS and CDR2 YFSETQ. The V end lost 7 bases, the J end lost 0 bases, and 17 bases lay between the germline ends. This chain's CDR3 is CASLSGAGSSYNEQFF. The DNA for the CDR3 is TGCGCCAGCCTCTCGGGGGCGGGGAGCTCCTACAATGAGCAGTTCTTC.

The chain joins TRBV5-1 to TRBJ2-5; 7 positions match TRBD1. CDR1 and CDR2 (germline): SGHRS, YFSETQ. Trimming at V came to 4 bases and at J to 5 bases, leaving 5 bases not matched to a gene. The CDR3 is 13 amino acids. As DNA, the CDR3 is TGCGCCAGCAGCCCTACAGGGGATGAGACCCAGTACTTC. It encodes CASSPTGDETQYF.

There are many counts of this clonotype. This rearrangement joins TRBV2 to TRBJ1-6; tentative D call: TRBD1 (5 bases). Deletions cut 3 bases from V and 11 bases from J, with 8 bases between. This CDR3 is 12 amino acids long. From germline, CDR1 is SNHLY and CDR2 FYNNEI. For the CDR3, the DNA is TGTGCCAGCAGTGAGGAGGGGACACCCCTCCACTTT. Protein: CASSEEGTPLHF.

V usage is TRBV7-9 and J usage is TRBJ1-6; 8 positions agree with TRBD1. The CDR3 length is 14 residues. Germline CDR1 and CDR2: SEHNR and FQNEAQ (reference sequence). V lost 4 bases to trimming and J lost 7 bases; unmatched junction nucleotides: 3. The CDR3 nucleotides are TGTGCCAGCAGCTCACAGGGGGGAAATTCACCCCTCCACTTT. This translates into CASSSQGGNSPLHF.

This clonotype was counted only a few times. This rearrangement joins TRBV12-5 to TRBJ2-7; 9 nucleotides align to TRBD1. Germline V gene sequence: CDR1 LGHNT, CDR2 FRNRAP. The CDR3 covers 15 residues. V was clipped by 6 bases and J by 3 bases; unmatched bases: 9. This chain's CDR3 is CASGPAGTGNYEQYF. DNA of the CDR3: TGTGCTAGTGGCCCCGCCGGGACAGGGAACTACGAGCAGTACTTC.

This clonotype came up a few times. J is TRBJ2-5 and V is TRBV20-1; 7 bases are a match to TRBD2. The CDR3 contains 14 residues. CDR1 DFQATT and CDR2 SNEGSKA come from the germline V gene (reference sequence). After removal of 3 bases from V and 5 bases from J, the junction contained 9 bases not matched to a gene. CDR3 amino acids: CSASIASGKETQYF. The DNA for the CDR3 is TGCAGTGCTAGCATTGCTAGCGGCAAGGAGACCCAGTACTTC.

The chain combines TRBV4-2 with TRBJ1-2, with TRBD1 as a possible D gene (6 bases). Trimming took 3 bases from V and 4 from J, leaving 12 bases between them. Germline CDR1 is LGHNA and CDR2 is YNFKEQ. This CDR3 is 14 amino acids long. CDR3 region: CASSQAQGTYGYTF. CDR3 bases: TGTGCCAGCAGCCAGGCACAGGGAACCTATGGCTACACCTTC.

This clonotype was picked up a small number of times. The CDR3, as DNA: TGTGCCAGCAGGACTAGCGGGGGCGAGCAGTACTTC. This encodes CASRTSGGEQYF. The chain is built from TRBV6-1 and TRBJ2-7; TRBD2 matches at 12 bases. The CDR3 loop spans 12 amino acids. CDR1 MNHNS and CDR2 SASEGT come from the germline V gene. V shed 6 bases, J shed 6 bases, and the junction held 0 bases outside the gene matches.

This clonotype came up a few times. The CDR3 DNA sequence: TGTGCCAGCAATCGGGACACCGAAGAGACCCAGTACTTC. This translates into CASNRDTEETQYF. This chain connects TRBV2 to TRBJ2-5; a weak D match, TRBD1 (6 bases). Trimming shortened V by 7 bases and J by 3 bases, and 12 bases separated the two germline ends. Germline values: CDR1 SNHLY, CDR2 FYNNEI. This CDR3 region has 13 residues.

Many counts were recorded for this clonotype. The V and J genes are TRBV2 and TRBJ2-1, with D perhaps matching TRBD1 (6 bases). Germline loops: CDR1 SNHLY, CDR2 FYNNEI. The CDR3 loop spans 13 amino acids. The germline V and J ends were trimmed by 8 bases and 9 bases, with 17 bases remaining between them. CDR3 loop: CASGKTGGGEQFF. The CDR3 DNA follows: TGTGCCAGCGGTAAGACAGGCGGCGGTGAGCAGTTCTTC. Together with reference TRBV2 and TRBJ2-1, the CDR3 gives the full variable domain: EPEVTQTPSHQVTQMGQEVILRCVPISNHLYFYWYRQILGQKVEFLVSFYNNEISEKSEIFDDQFSVERPDGSNFTLKIRSTKLEDSAMYFCASGKTGGGEQFFGPGTRLTVL.

The chain links TRBV2 to TRBJ2-7; 9 positions match TRBD2. This CDR3 has 14 amino acids. Germline V gene sequence: CDR1 SNHLY, CDR2 FYNNEI. Trimming cost V 6 bases and J 4 bases; bases outside gene matches: 7. CDR3 region: CASRASGTPYEQYF. Written as DNA, the CDR3 is TGTGCCAGCAGGGCTAGCGGGACCCCATACGAGCAGTACTTC. Full variable domain (missing parts from reference TRBV2 and TRBJ2-7): EPEVTQTPSHQVTQMGQEVILRCVPISNHLYFYWYRQILGQKVEFLVSFYNNEISEKSEIFDDQFSVERPDGSNFTLKIRSTKLEDSAMYFCASRASGTPYEQYFGPGTRLTVT.

The rearrangement joins TRBV27 to TRBJ1-2; perhaps TRBD1 as D (5 bases). This CDR3 spans 13 amino acids. Germline V lookup: CDR1 MNHEY, CDR2 SMNVEV (reference sequence). Trimming left V 6 bases short and J 2 bases short, with 10 bases between. The DNA of the CDR3 is TGTGCCAGCAGCCCTGGACACAACTATGGCTACACCTTC. This translates into CASSPGHNYGYTF.

This clonotype has a count of ten or more. The rearrangement joins TRBV5-1 to TRBJ2-7, with D tentatively TRBD1 (6 bases). The V end lost 0 bases, the J end lost 5 bases, and 15 bases lay between the germline ends. Looked up from germline, CDR1 is SGHRS and CDR2 is YFSETQ. CDR3 length: 15 amino acids. The CDR3 is CASSLGQGISHEQYF. The DNA of the CDR3 is TGCGCCAGCAGCTTGGGTCAGGGGATTTCCCACGAGCAGTACTTC.

The V gene is TRBV14, the J gene TRBJ2-5; no definite D call. The germline V gene has CDR1 SGHDN and CDR2 FVKESK. The CDR3 spans 13 residues. Trimming cost V 4 bases and J 4 bases, with 10 bases left between them. In DNA, the CDR3 is TGTGCCAGCAGCCGCCTCAAGAGAGAGACCCAGTACTTC. Translation gives CASSRLKRETQYF.

This clonotype is a singleton in its sample. The chain has TRBV28 and TRBJ2-3; 8 bases fit TRBD2. V lost 8 bases, J lost 3 bases, and 10 bases stayed unmatched. Germline lookup yields CDR1 MDHEN and CDR2 SYDVKM. The CDR3 runs 15 residues. As DNA, the CDR3 is TGTGCCAGCGTCGGAGCGGGAGTTCGGACAGATACGCAGTATTTT. It is translated as CASVGAGVRTDTQYF.

At least ten counts were recorded for this clonotype. This chain connects TRBV7-2 to TRBJ2-1; possibly TRBD2 for D (6 bases). With 5 bases removed from V and 7 bases from J, the gap between germline ends came to 12 bases. CDR1 and CDR2 (germline): SGHTA, FQGNSA. CDR3 length: 13 residues. Here the CDR3 DNA reads TGTGCCAGCAGCCTGGTTGGGGGGAATGAGCAGTTCTTC. The encoded protein is CASSLVGGNEQFF.

This sequence joins TRBV18 and TRBJ2-1, with 12 bases lining up with TRBD2. The junction had 9 bases not matched to a gene; V was cut back by 0 bases and J by 0 bases. Per the germline V gene, CDR1 is KGHSH and CDR2 is LQKENI. The CDR3 contains 20 residues. CDR3 in DNA: TGTGCCAGCTCACCACCGGGGCTAGCGGGAGGGCCTATCTCCTACAATGAGCAGTTCTTC. Amino acid sequence: CASSPPGLAGGPISYNEQFF.

J is TRBJ1-1 and V is TRBV7-3, with TRBD1 identical over 11 bases. The CDR3 runs 15 residues. After removal of 5 bases from V and 4 bases from J, the junction contained 6 bases not matched to a gene. Germline values: CDR1 SGHTA, CDR2 FQGTGA. CDR3 loop: CASSGQGASATEAFF. In DNA form, the CDR3 reads TGTGCCAGCAGCGGACAGGGGGCGAGTGCCACTGAAGCTTTCTTT. Full variable domain (rest looked up from reference TRBV7-3 and TRBJ1-1): GAGVSQTPSNKVTEKGKYVELRCDPISGHTALYWYRQSLGQGPEFLIYFQGTGAADDSGLPNDRFFAVRPEGSVSTLKIQRTERGDSAVYLCASSGQGASATEAFFGQGTRLTVV.

This clonotype was counted many times. The chain is built from TRBV19 and TRBJ2-1, with 9 bases identical to TRBD1. CDR1 is LNHDA and CDR2 is SQIVND in the germline V gene (reference sequence). The J segment lost 3 bases and the V segment lost 6 bases, leaving 3 bases of the junction unmatched. This CDR3 is 14 amino acids long. CDR3 bases: TGTGCCAGTAGAGGACAGGGGAACTACAATGAGCAGTTCTTC. The encoded protein is CASRGQGNYNEQFF. Full variable domain (outside the CDR3, taken from reference TRBV19 and TRBJ2-1): DGGITQSPKYLFRKEGQNVTLSCEQNLNHDAMYWYRQDPGQGLRLIYYSQIVNDFQKGDIAEGYSVSREKKESFPLTVTSAQKNPTAFYLCASRGQGNYNEQFFGPGTRLTVL.